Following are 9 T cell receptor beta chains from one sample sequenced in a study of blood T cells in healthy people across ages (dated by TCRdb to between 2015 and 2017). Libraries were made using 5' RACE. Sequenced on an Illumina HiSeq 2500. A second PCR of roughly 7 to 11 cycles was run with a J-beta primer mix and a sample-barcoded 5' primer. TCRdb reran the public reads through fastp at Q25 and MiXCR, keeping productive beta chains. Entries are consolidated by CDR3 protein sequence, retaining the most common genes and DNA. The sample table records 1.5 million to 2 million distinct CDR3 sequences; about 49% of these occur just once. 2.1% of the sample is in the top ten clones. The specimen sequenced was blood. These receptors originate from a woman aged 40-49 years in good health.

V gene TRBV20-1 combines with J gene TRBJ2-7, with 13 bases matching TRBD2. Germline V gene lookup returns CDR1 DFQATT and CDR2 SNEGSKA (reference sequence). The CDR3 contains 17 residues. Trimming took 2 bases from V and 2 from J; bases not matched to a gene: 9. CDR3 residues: CSARRIPGLAGTYEQYF. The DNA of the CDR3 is TGCAGTGCTAGACGCATACCGGGACTAGCGGGGACCTACGAGCAGTACTTC.

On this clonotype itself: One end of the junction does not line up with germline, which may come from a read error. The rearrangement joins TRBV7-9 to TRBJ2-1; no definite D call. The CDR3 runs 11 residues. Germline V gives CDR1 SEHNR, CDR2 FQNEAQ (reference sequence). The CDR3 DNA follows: TGTGCCAGCAGCACGAGCAATGGGCAGTTCTTC. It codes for CASSTSNGQFF. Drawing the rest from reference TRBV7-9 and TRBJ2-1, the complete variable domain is DTGVSQNPRHKITKRGQNVTFRCDPISEHNRLYWYRQTLGQGPEFLTYFQNEAQLEKSRLLSDRFSAERPKGSFSTLEIQRTEQGDSAMYLCASSTSNGQFFGPGTRLTVL.

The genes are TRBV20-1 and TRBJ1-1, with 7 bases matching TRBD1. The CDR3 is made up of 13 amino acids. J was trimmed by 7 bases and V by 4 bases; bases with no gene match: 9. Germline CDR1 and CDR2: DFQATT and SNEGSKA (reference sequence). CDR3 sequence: CSANGQARREAFF. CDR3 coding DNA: TGCAGTGCTAATGGACAGGCCCGACGTGAAGCTTTCTTT.

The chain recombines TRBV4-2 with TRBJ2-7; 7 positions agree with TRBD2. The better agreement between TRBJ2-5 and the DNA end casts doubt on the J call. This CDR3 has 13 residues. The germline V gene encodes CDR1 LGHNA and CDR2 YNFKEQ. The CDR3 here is CASSQPWEGTQYF. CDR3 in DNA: TGTGCCAGCAGCCAACCCTGGGAGGGGACCCAGTACTTC.

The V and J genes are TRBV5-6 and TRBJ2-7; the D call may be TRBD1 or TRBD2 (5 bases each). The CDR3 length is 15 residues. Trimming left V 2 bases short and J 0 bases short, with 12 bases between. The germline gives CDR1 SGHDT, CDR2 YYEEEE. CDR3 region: CASSFQGVPSYEQYF. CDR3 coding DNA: TGTGCCAGCAGCTTCCAGGGAGTGCCCTCCTACGAGCAGTACTTC.

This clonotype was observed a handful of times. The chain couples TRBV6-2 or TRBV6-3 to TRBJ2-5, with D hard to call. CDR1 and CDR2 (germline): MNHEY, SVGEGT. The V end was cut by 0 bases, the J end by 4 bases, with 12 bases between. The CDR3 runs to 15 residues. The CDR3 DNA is TGTGCCAGCAGTTACTCGGCTACCTTGGGAGAGACCCAGTACTTC. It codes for CASSYSATLGETQYF.

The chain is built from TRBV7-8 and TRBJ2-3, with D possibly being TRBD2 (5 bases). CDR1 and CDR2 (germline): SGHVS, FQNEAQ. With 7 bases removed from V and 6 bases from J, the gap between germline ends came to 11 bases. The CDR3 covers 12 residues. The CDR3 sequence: CASIPPGDTQYF. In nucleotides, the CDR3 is TGTGCCAGCATCCCCCCGGGGGATACGCAGTATTTT.

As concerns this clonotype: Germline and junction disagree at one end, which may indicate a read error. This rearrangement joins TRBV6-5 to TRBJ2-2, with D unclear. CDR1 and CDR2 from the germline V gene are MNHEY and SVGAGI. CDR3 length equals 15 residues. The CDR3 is CASSYSAANTEELFF. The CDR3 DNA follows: TGTGCCAGCAGTTACTCGGCGGCGAACACCGAGGAGCTGTTTTTT.

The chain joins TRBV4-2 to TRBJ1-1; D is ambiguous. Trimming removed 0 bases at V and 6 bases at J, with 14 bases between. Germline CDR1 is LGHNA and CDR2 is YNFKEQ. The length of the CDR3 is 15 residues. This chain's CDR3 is CASSQDSAVGAEAFF. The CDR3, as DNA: TGTGCCAGCAGCCAAGATAGCGCGGTCGGGGCTGAAGCTTTCTTT.